This T cell receptor beta chain is from a study of blood T cell repertoires in COVID-19. TCRdb keeps only in-frame clones here, not all; method: immunoSEQ multiplex PCR. The table has 250,000 to 350,000 clones, roughly 90% seen once; the top ten hold about 18%. This CDR3 region has 12 residues. Germline loops: CDR1 SQVTM, CDR2 ANQGSEA. V gave up 2 bases and J gave up 14 bases, with 16 bases separating them. The sequence was collected from a woman aged 25 to 39 who had recovered from COVID-19. This chain connects TRBV29-1 to TRBJ1-3; a possible D gene is TRBD1 (5 bases). The sequencing input was PBMCs or T cells enriched from blood (not recorded which). The CDR3 reads CSVETGGGLLYF. The CDR3 coding sequence is TGCAGCGTTGAAACCGGGGGGGGTCTCCTATATTTT.